A single T cell receptor (beta chain) is shown here with its context. Its antigen remains unknown. The assay was immunoSEQ multiplex PCR, and TCRdb's table has in-frame clones only and misses some. The data hold about 130,000 clones, with about 96% observed a single time. The entry originates in a study of cytomegalovirus exposure and HLA in healthy donors. The wider study: It was reported in a later analysis that the same platform had been used for the 120 validation repertoires as for the approximately 700 first-cohort repertoires. Study-wide findings and caveats: TCR beta chains numbering under 200 were designated cytomegalovirus-associated. CMV antigen specificity of a few CMV-associated chains was confirmed in vitro.

The donors formed part of the roughly 120-subject validation cohort, distinct from the roughly 660-subject first cohort. The CDR3 has 14 amino acids. Germline CDR1 is MNHNS and CDR2 is SASEGT. V was trimmed by 7 bases and J by 3 bases, leaving 13 bases between them. The sequencing input was PBMCs. The receptor's source is a man aged 18 to 29 in good health and CMV-seronegative. The genes are TRBV6-1 and TRBJ2-1; a possible D gene is TRBD1 (6 bases). This CDR3 reads CASINRAGYNEQFF. In nucleotides, the CDR3 is TGTGCCAGCATTAACAGGGCCGGCTACAATGAGCAGTTCTTC.